The next 3 T cell receptor beta chains were all read from a single sample in a study of blood T cell repertoires in COVID-19. Repertoires were generated with immunoSEQ multiplex PCR, while TCRdb's copy carries only in-frame clones and drops some. The data contain approximately 67,000 clones, roughly nine tenths of them singletons. The material sequenced was peripheral blood. Source of these receptors: a human donor in a cohort sampled during active COVID-19.

The rearrangement uses TRBV7-2 and TRBJ2-5, with a weak D call TRBD2 (5 bases). CDR3 size: 15 residues. Trimming cost V 3 bases and J 2 bases, with 13 bases left between them. CDR1 is SGHTA, CDR2 FQGNSA, per germline. For the CDR3, the DNA is TGTGCCAGCAGCTTGGCTTCCGGGATTCAAGAGACCCAGTACTTC. Its translation: CASSLASGIQETQYF.

This clone was observed once. The chain links TRBV5-4 to TRBJ1-2; D is ambiguous. The V gene lost 0 bases and the J gene lost 7 bases, with 4 bases spanning the gap. The CDR3 covers 11 residues. Looked up from germline, CDR1 is SGHNT and CDR2 is YYREEE (reference sequence). CDR3 loop: CASSLGAGYTF. The CDR3 coding sequence is TGTGCCAGCAGCTTGGGGGCTGGCTACACCTTC.

The chain uses TRBV21-1 and TRBJ2-2; the D call of TRBD1 is as the table states it, not checked on the DNA. TRBV21-1 is labeled a pseudogene. This CDR3 comprises 22 residues. CDR3 DNA: TGTGCCAGCAGCAAAGCTGAAATAGCGAGGGGGCATAAGTCGTCGAGCACCGGGGAGCTGTTTTTT. Encoded protein: CASSKAEIARGHKSSSTGELFF.